In this sample, the clone carrying this TCR beta chain turned up many times. Its antigen is unidentified. Germline CDR1 is SEHNR and CDR2 is FQNEAQ (reference sequence). The CDR3 length is 18 residues. V lost 3 bases and J lost 3; bases outside the gene matches: 9. The data belong to a study of T cells after yellow fever vaccination. Across the study: Researchers used SMART-Seq v4 Ultra Low Input to prepare fractions that had low cell numbers. Whole-study results and caveats: Booster sampling recovered most clones from primary vaccination (approximately 96% CD4, approximately 88% CD8). FACS-sorted repertoires could harbor abundant contaminating bulk-population clonotypes.

By 5'RACE template switching, TCR cDNA was produced, with a universal primer site and UMIs added in the process. TCRdb fed the 5' RACE reads into MiXCR, producing one record per CDR3 protein. The sample lists 200,000 to 250,000 distinct CDR3 sequences, about 3% occurring once. This chain uses TRBV7-9 with TRBJ2-2; 11 bases agree with TRBD1. The sequencing used CD4+ T cells sorted from PBMCs, collected 10 days after the yellow fever booster vaccination. This clonotype was obtained from a man aged 18 to 35 who received the YFV17D yellow fever vaccine. CDR3 amino acids: CASSFWTGGNWDTGELFF. CDR3 nucleotide sequence: TGTGCCAGCAGCTTCTGGACAGGGGGCAACTGGGACACCGGGGAGCTGTTTTTT.